These T cell receptor beta chains were read from a single sample in a study of identical twins. TCRdb itself ran the 5' RACE reads through MiXCR, one entry per CDR3 protein. The table lists roughly 1.6 million distinct CDR3 sequences, 32% of them singletons. Input material: cord blood. The receptors come from a newborn girl in good health. Each CDR3 is given with its conserved first and last residue. A D gene is named only where the DNA matches it firmly. Size is stated for part of the rows, as once, few or many counts, or as a class when the clone is expanded.

abundance	j_gene	d_gene	v_gene	CDR3aa	CDR3nt
few	TRBJ2-5	-	TRBV9	CASSRDLLETQYF	TGTGCCAGCAGCCGGGACTTATTGGAGACCCAGTACTTC
-	TRBJ2-5	-	TRBV2	CASSEEGRGVETQYF	TGTGCCAGCAGTGAAGAAGGGAGAGGGGTAGAGACCCAGTACTTC
-	TRBJ2-5	-	TRBV6-1	CASSTTSTGETQYF	TGTGCCAGCAGTACGACTTCGACTGGGGAGACCCAGTACTTC
-	TRBJ1-2	-	TRBV4-1	CASSQGGDTNYGYTF	TGCGCCAGCAGCCAAGGGGGGGACACAAACTATGGCTACACCTTC
-	TRBJ2-7	TRBD2	TRBV12-3/TRBV12-4	CASSTIAGGPSYNEQYF	TGTGCCAGCAGCACCATAGCGGGAGGGCCCTCCTACAATGAGCAGTACTTC
few	TRBJ2-7	-	TRBV15	CATSREPDSTYEQYF	TGTGCCACCAGCAGAGAACCGGACTCTACCTACGAGCAGTACTTC
few	TRBJ1-6	-	TRBV20-1	CSARDRQVARYNSPLHF	TGCAGTGCTAGAGATCGACAGGTAGCTCGATATAATTCACCCCTCCACTTT
-	TRBJ2-1	-	TRBV18	CASSPSETYNEQFF	TGTGCCAGCTCACCCTCGGAAACCTACAATGAGCAGTTCTTC
many	TRBJ1-2	-	TRBV10-3	CAISTLANSYGYTF	TGTGCCATCAGTACTTTGGCTAACAGCTATGGCTACACCTTC
-	TRBJ2-3	TRBD2	TRBV7-8	CASRQRGGLPDTQYF	TGTGCCAGCAGACAACGGGGGGGCCTCCCAGATACGCAGTATTTT
-	TRBJ2-3	-	TRBV6-2/TRBV6-3	CASSYFASGQTQYF	TGTGCCAGCAGTTACTTCGCTAGCGGACAGACGCAGTATTTT
-	TRBJ2-1	TRBD2	TRBV7-2	CASSFSLAGGSSYNEQFF	TGTGCCAGCAGCTTTTCACTAGCGGGGGGGAGCTCCTACAATGAGCAGTTCTTC
few	TRBJ2-3	TRBD1	TRBV20-1	CSATGGPDNTQYF	TGCAGTGCTACAGGGGGCCCCGACAATACGCAGTATTTT
-	TRBJ2-2	TRBD2	TRBV3-1	CASSWTSGGELFF	TGTGCCAGCAGCTGGACTAGCGGCGGGGAGCTGTTTTTT
-	TRBJ2-2	-	TRBV10-2	CASKSSVANTGELFF	TGCGCCAGCAAATCTAGCGTGGCGAACACCGGGGAGCTGTTTTTT
-	TRBJ2-1	-	TRBV7-2	CASSFNTVGNEQFF	TGTGCCAGCAGCTTTAACACCGTGGGCAATGAGCAGTTCTTC
many	TRBJ2-1	TRBD2	TRBV2	CASGLAGGHEQFF	TGTGCCAGCGGACTAGCGGGAGGACATGAGCAGTTCTTC
few	TRBJ2-7	-	TRBV20-1	CSASQSLYEQYF	TGCAGTGCTAGTCAGTCCCTCTACGAGCAGTACTTC
few	TRBJ2-1	-	TRBV12-5	CASSSGQGHNEQFF	TGTGCTAGCTCATCGGGGCAGGGGCACAATGAGCAGTTCTTC
-	TRBJ2-7	TRBD2	TRBV11-2	CASSPLVAGGHEQYF	TGTGCCAGCAGCCCGCTCGTAGCGGGGGGCCACGAGCAGTACTTC
-	TRBJ2-7	TRBD2	TRBV20-1	CSAKRRGYSGNLLEQYF	TGCAGTGCTAAAAGGAGGGGTTATAGCGGGAACCTCCTCGAGCAGTACTTC
few	TRBJ1-2	TRBD1	TRBV6-6	CASSPSTGGGYTF	TGTGCCAGCAGTCCCTCGACAGGGGGTGGCTACACCTTC
-	TRBJ2-7	TRBD2	TRBV11-3	CASSLAPGLAAEQYF	TGTGCCAGCAGCTTAGCTCCGGGACTAGCTGCGGAGCAGTACTTC
few	TRBJ2-1	TRBD2	TRBV7-9	CASSLPGPTSGAKDNEQFF	TGTGCCAGCAGCTTACCAGGCCCGACTAGCGGGGCAAAAGATAATGAGCAGTTCTTC
few	TRBJ2-7	-	TRBV28	CASSLDIGRLDSYEQYF	TGTGCCAGCAGTTTAGATATAGGCCGACTAGATTCTTACGAGCAGTACTTC
-	TRBJ1-2	-	TRBV4-1	CASSQTGTNPRVNYGYTF	TGCGCCAGCAGCCAGACCGGGACAAACCCCAGAGTGAACTATGGCTACACCTTC
-	TRBJ2-1	TRBD2	TRBV28	CASSELAETYNEQFF	TGTGCCAGCAGCGAACTAGCGGAGACCTACAATGAGCAGTTCTTC
many	TRBJ2-1	TRBD2	TRBV7-2	CASSRTGTRNNNEQFF	TGTGCCAGCAGCCGGACCGGGACTAGGAATAACAATGAGCAGTTCTTC
-	TRBJ1-1	-	TRBV6-6	CASSLGPQGAEAFF	TGTGCCAGCAGTTTAGGGCCCCAGGGCGCTGAAGCTTTCTTT